The 7 T cell receptor beta chains below were found in one sample sequenced in a study of shared clonotypes between healthy human individuals. Using immunoSEQ multiplex PCR, the repertoire was profiled, and TCRdb retains in-frame clones only, with some absent. In the table there are 2 million to 3 million clones, approximately 94% of which are singletons. The sample comprised naive CD4+ T cells from PBMCs. Regarding subset: CD45RA+ positively selected. The source of these receptors is a man younger than 35 in good health. Some clones in this sample may be carry-over from other donors' samples.

V usage is TRBV2 and J usage is TRBJ1-5; TRBD1 matches 7 bases. Losses at the gene ends were 7 bases for V and 3 bases for J; bases not matched to a gene: 6. The CDR3 covers 14 residues. Germline values: CDR1 SNHLY, CDR2 FYNNEI. The CDR3 here is CASNGQGDNQPQHF. The CDR3 DNA is TGTGCCAGCAACGGGCAGGGGGACAATCAGCCCCAGCATTTT.

The chain recombines TRBV5-1 with TRBJ1-2, with unresolved D. The ends were cut back, 4 bases at V and 6 bases at J, with 25 bases in the middle. This CDR3 is built from 17 residues. Germline V lookup: CDR1 SGHRS, CDR2 YFSETQ. The CDR3 region is CASSPAGWEGEAHGYTF. As DNA, the CDR3 is TGCGCCAGCAGCCCCGCGGGTTGGGAGGGAGAGGCCCATGGCTACACCTTC.

Only one count was recorded for this clone. The rearrangement links TRBV6-1 to TRBJ2-5, with 9 positions matching TRBD2. CDR3 size: 15 residues. With V trimmed by 5 bases and J by 5 bases, 9 bases remained unmatched. Looked up from germline, CDR1 is MNHNS and CDR2 is SASEGT. The CDR3 nucleotides are TGTGCCAGCAGTTTGCTAGCGGGATTTGGGGAGACCCAGTACTTC. This translates into CASSLLAGFGETQYF.

In the case of this clone: Other DNA variants within this sample encode the same CDR3. V and J are TRBV19 and TRBJ2-7; 10 bases match TRBD1. The CDR3 extends over 15 amino acids. V trimming: 5 bases; J trimming: 2 bases; junction bases outside the gene matches: 6. Per the germline V gene, CDR1 is LNHDA and CDR2 is SQIVND (reference sequence). CDR3 bases: TGTGCCAGTAGTCCGCGGACAGGGGGGACCTACGAGCAGTACTTC. The encoded protein is CASSPRTGGTYEQYF.

J is TRBJ2-1 and V is TRBV19; TRBD2 matches 7 bases. Per the germline V gene, CDR1 is LNHDA and CDR2 is SQIVND (reference sequence). V trimming: 6 bases; J trimming: 0 bases; junction bases outside the gene matches: 11. This CDR3 contains 17 residues. The CDR3 loop is CASRMTWGGSSYNEQFF. For the CDR3, the DNA is TGTGCCAGTAGGATGACGTGGGGCGGGAGCTCCTACAATGAGCAGTTCTTC.

V and J are TRBV7-8 and TRBJ2-7; D remains ambiguous. Trimming left V 0 bases short and J 5 bases short, with 2 bases between. The CDR3 runs 11 residues. The germline CDR1 and CDR2 sequences are SGHVS and FQNEAQ. CDR3 DNA sequence: TGTGCCAGCAGCTTAGCCCACGAGCAGTACTTC. Translated, it gives CASSLAHEQYF.

This chain joins TRBV6-9 and TRBJ2-3; possible D gene TRBD1, 6 bases. V lost 2 bases to trimming and J lost 4 bases, with 13 bases between them. Germline V lookup: CDR1 MNHGY, CDR2 SVAAGI. The CDR3 runs 15 residues. This CDR3 reads CASSYEGGGADTQYF. The CDR3 DNA follows: TGTGCCAGCAGTTATGAAGGGGGTGGGGCAGATACGCAGTATTTT.